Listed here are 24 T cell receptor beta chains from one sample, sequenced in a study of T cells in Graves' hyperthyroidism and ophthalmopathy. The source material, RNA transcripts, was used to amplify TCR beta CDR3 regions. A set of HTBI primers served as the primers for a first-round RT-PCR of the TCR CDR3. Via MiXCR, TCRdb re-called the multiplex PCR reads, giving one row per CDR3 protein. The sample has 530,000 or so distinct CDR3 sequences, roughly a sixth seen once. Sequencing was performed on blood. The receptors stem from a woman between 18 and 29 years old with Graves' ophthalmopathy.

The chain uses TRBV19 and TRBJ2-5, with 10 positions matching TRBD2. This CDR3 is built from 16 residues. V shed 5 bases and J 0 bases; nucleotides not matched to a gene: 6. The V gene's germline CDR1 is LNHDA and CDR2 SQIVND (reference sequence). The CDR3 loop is CASSLQRGGDQETQYF. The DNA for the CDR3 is TGTGCCAGTAGTCTACAGCGGGGGGGCGACCAAGAGACCCAGTACTTC.

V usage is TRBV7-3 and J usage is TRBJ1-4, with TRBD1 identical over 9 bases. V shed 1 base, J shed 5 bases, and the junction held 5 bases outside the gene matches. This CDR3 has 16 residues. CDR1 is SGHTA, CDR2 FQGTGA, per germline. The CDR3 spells CASSLRGDRANEKLFF. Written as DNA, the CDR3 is TGTGCCAGCAGCTTAAGGGGGGACAGGGCAAATGAAAAACTGTTTTTT.

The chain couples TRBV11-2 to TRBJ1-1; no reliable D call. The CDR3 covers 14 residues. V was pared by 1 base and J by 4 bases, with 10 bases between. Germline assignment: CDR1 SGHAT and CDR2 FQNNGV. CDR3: CASSLGQESTEAFF. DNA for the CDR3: TGTGCCAGCAGCTTAGGGCAGGAGAGCACTGAAGCTTTCTTT.

The CDR3 DNA follows: TGTGCCAGCAGCCTTAGCGGGGGGCCGAGGATAACGGCCAAAAACATTCAGTACTTC. It yields the protein CASSLSGGPRITAKNIQYF. The chain couples TRBV3-1 to TRBJ2-4, with TRBD2 matching over 10 bases. After removal of 4 bases from V and 1 base from J, the junction contained 13 bases not matched to a gene. Germline-derived CDR1 and CDR2 are LGHDT and YNNKEL (reference sequence). This CDR3 is built from 19 residues.

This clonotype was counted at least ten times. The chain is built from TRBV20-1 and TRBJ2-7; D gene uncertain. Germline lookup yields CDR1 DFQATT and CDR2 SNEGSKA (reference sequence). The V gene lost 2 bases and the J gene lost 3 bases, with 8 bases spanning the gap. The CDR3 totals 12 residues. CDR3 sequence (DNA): TGCAGTGCTAGACCTTCAGTCTACGAGCAGTACTTC. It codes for CSARPSVYEQYF.

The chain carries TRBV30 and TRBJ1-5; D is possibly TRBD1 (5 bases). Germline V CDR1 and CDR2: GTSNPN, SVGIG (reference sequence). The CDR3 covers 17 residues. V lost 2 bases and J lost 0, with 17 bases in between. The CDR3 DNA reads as TGTGCCTGGAGTTGGGACCCAATAATTTATAGCAATCAGCCCCAGCATTTT. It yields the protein CAWSWDPIIYSNQPQHF. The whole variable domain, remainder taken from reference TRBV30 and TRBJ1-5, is SQTIHQWPATLVQPVGSPLSLECTVEGTSNPNLYWYRQAAGRGLQLLFYSVGIGQISSEVPQNLSASRPQDRQFILSSKKLLLSDSGFYLCAWSWDPIIYSNQPQHFGDGTRLSIL.

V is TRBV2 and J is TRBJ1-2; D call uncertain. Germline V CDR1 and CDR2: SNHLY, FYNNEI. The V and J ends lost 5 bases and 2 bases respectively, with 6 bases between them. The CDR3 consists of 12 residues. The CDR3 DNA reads TGTGCCAGCAGTAGAAACAACTATGGCTACACCTTC. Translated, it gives CASSRNNYGYTF.

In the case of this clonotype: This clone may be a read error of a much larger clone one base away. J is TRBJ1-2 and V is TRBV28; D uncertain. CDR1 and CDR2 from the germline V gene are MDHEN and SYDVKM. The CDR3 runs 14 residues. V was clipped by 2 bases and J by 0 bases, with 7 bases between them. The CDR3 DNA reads TGTGCCAGCAGTTTAGACAAATCTAACTATGGCTACACCTTC. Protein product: CASSLDKSNYGYTF.

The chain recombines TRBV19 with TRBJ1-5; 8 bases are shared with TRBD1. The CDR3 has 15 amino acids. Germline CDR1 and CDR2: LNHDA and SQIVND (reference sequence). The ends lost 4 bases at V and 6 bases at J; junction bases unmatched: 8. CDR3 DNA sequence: TGTGCCAGTAGTACTGGACAGGGTATCACTCAGCCCCAGCATTTT. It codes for CASSTGQGITQPQHF.

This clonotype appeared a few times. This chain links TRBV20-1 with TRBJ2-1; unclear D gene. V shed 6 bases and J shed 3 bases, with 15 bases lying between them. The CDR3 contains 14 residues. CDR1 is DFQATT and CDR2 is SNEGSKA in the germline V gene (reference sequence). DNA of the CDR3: TGCAGTGCCCCGGACCAGGTCGACTACAATGAGCAGTTCTTC. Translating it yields CSAPDQVDYNEQFF.

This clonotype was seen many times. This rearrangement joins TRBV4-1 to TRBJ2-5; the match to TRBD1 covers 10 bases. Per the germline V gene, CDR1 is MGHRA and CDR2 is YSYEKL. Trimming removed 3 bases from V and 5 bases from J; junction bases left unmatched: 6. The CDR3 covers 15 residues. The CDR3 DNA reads TGCGCCAGCAGCCATCGGGACAGGGGTTCGGAGACCCAGTACTTC. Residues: CASSHRDRGSETQYF.

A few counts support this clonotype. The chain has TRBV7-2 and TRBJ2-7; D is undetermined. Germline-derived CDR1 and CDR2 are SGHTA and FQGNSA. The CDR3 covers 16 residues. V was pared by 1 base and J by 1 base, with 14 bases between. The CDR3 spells CASSLEAVGLSYEQYF. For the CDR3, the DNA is TGTGCCAGCAGCTTAGAGGCAGTGGGTTTATCCTACGAGCAGTACTTC.

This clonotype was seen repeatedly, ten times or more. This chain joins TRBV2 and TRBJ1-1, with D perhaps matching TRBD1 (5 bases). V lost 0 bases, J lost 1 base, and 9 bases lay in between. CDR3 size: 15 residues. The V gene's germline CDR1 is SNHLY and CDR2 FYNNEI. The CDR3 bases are TGTGCCAGCAGTGAAGCTCAGGGAAAGAACACTGAAGCTTTCTTT. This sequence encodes CASSEAQGKNTEAFF.

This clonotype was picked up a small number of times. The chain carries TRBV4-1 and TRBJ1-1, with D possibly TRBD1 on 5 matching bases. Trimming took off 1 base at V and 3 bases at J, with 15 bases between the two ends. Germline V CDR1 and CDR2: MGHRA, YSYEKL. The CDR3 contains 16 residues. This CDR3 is CASSQAGTGGYTEAFF. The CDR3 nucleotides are TGCGCCAGCAGCCAAGCAGGGACCGGTGGTTACACTGAAGCTTTCTTT.

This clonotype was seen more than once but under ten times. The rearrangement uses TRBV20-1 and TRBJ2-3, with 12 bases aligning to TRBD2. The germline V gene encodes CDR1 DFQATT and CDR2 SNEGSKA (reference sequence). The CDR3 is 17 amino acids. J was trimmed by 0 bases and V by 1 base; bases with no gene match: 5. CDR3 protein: CSARASGGAASTDTQYF. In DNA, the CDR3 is TGCAGTGCTAGAGCTAGCGGGGGGGCGGCTAGCACAGATACGCAGTATTTT.

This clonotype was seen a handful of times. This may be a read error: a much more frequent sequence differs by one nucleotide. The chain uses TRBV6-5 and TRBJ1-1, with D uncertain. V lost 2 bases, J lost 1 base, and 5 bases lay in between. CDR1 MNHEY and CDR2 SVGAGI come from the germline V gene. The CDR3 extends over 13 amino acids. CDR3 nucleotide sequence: TGTGCCAGCAGTTACAGGGCGAACACTGAAGCTTTCTTT. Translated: CASSYRANTEAFF.

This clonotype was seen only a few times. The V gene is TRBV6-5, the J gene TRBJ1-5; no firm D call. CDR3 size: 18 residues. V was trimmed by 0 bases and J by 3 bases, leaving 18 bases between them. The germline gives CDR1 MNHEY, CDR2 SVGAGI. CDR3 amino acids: CASSYSTIGPEDNQPQHF. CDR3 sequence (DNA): TGTGCCAGCAGTTACTCTACGATCGGACCGGAGGACAATCAGCCCCAGCATTTT.

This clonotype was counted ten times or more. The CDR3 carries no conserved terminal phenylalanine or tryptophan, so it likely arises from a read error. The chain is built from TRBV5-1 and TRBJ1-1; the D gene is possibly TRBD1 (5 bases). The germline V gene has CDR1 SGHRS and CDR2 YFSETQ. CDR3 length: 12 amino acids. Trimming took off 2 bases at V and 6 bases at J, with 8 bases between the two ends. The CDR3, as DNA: TGCGCCAGCAGCTTCGGAGGGGCTGAAGCTTTCCTT. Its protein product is CASSFGGAEAFL.

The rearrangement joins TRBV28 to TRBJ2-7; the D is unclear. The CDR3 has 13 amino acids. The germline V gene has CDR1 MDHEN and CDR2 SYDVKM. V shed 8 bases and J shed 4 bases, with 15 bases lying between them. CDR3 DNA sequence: TGTGCCAGCCTGAGGATCCTTCCGTACGAGCAGTACTTC. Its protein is CASLRILPYEQYF. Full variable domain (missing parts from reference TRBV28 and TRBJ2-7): DVKVTQSSRYLVKRTGEKVFLECVQDMDHENMFWYRQDPGLGLRLIYFSYDVKMKEKGDIPEGYSVSREKKERFSLILESASTNQTSMYLCASLRILPYEQYFGPGTRLTVT.

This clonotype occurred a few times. As DNA, the CDR3 is TGTGCCAGCAGCTTAAGCAGGGCCGGGGTCACTGAAGCTTTCTTT. Its protein is CASSLSRAGVTEAFF. This chain connects TRBV7-2 to TRBJ1-1; a possible D gene is TRBD1 (5 bases). CDR3 length equals 15 residues. Trimming left V 2 bases short and J 4 bases short, with 14 bases between. Germline V lookup: CDR1 SGHTA, CDR2 FQGNSA.

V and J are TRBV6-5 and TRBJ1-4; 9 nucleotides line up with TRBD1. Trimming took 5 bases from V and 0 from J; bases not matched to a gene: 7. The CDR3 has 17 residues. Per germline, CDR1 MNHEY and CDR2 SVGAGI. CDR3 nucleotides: TGTGCCAGCAGTCCCGGGACAGGGCTTACAACTAATGAAAAACTGTTTTTT. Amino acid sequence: CASSPGTGLTTNEKLFF.

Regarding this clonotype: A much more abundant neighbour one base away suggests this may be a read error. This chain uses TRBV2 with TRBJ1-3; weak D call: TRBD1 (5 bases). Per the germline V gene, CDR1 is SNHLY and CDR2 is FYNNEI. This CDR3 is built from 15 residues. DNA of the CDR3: TGTACCAGCAGTGAAGCGGGGGGATCCGGAAACACCATATATTTT. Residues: CTSSEAGGSGNTIYF. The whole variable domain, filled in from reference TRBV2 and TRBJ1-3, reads EPEVTQTPSHQVTQMGQEVILRCVPISNHLYFYWYRQILGQKVEFLVSFYNNEISEKSEIFDDQFSVERPDGSNFTLKIRSTKLEDSAMYFCTSSEAGGSGNTIYFGEGSWLTVV.

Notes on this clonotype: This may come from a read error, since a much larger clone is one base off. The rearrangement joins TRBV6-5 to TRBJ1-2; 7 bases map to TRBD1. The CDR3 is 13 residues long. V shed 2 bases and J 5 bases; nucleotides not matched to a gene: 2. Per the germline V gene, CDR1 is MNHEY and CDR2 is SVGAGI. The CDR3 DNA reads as TGTGCCAGCAGTTACGACAGGGCTTATGGCTACACCTTC. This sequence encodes CASSYDRAYGYTF.

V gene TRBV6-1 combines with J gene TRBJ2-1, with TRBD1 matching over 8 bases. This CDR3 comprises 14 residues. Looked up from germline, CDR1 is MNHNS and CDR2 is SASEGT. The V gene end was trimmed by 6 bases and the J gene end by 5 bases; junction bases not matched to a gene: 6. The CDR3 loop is CASSWTGLNNEQFF. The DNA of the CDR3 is TGTGCCAGCAGCTGGACAGGGCTTAACAATGAGCAGTTCTTC.